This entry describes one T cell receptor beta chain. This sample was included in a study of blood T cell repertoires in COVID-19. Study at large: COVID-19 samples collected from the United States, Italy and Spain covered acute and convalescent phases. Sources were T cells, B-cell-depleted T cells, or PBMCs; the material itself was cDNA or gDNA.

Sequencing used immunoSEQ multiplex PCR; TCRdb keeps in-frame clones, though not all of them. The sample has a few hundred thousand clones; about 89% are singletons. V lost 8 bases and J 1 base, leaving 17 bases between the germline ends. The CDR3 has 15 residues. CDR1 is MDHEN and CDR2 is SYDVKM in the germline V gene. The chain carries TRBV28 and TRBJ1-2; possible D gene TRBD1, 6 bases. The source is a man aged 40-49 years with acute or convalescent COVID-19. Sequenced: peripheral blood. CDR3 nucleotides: TGTGCCAGCCTCACCCCGACAGGACTTAACTATGGCTACACCTTC. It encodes CASLTPTGLNYGYTF.